This T cell receptor (beta chain) was recorded in a study of blood T cell repertoires in COVID-19. Germline V gene sequence: CDR1 KGHSH, CDR2 LQKENI. V was shortened by 6 bases and J by 4 bases, with 13 bases between the two germline ends. The CDR3 is made up of 15 amino acids. Authors' processing steps: Nucleated cell counts were estimated from reference gene primer amplification. TCRdb keeps only in-frame clones here, not all; method: immunoSEQ multiplex PCR. V and J calls and clone size follow that table, whereas D and trimming were derived from the DNA. The sample yields just over 200,000 clones, approximately 84% seen once. Only a few counts were recorded for this clone.

The clonotype comes from a man older than 75 with acute or convalescent COVID-19. This sequence joins TRBV18 and TRBJ1-6, with a weak D call TRBD1 (6 bases). Sequenced material: peripheral blood. The CDR3 here is CASSPGGQYNSPLHF. The CDR3 DNA reads TGTGCCAGCTCGCCCGGGGGGCAGTATAATTCACCCCTCCACTTT.